One T cell receptor beta chain is described in this entry. Its antigen is undetermined. This sample is drawn from a study of T cell responses to AZD1222 COVID-19 vaccine. Findings and limits, study-wide: Vaccination with two AZD1222 doses was followed by a rise in Spike-specific TCR breadth and depth. Baseline seropositivity characterized only a handful of AZD1222 recipients. Nearly half of the spike-specific TCRs reportedly recognize variant regions that carry no mutations.

Germline CDR1 reads MNHEY; CDR2 reads SVGAGI. V shed 0 bases, J shed 7 bases, and the junction held 8 bases outside the gene matches. The CDR3 spans 16 residues. Clones were read by immunoSEQ multiplex PCR, and TCRdb kept only the in-frame ones, dropping some. The sample records 100,000 to 150,000 clones, around 88% being singletons. The sequence was collected from an adult in good health. The chain has TRBV6-5 and TRBJ2-1, with TRBD1 identical over 8 bases. Here the sequenced sample was peripheral blood, taken on day 0 of AZD1222 vaccination. CDR3 residues: CASSYSGRGRDNEQFF. The CDR3 DNA sequence: TGTGCCAGCAGTTACTCAGGCAGGGGGCGCGATAATGAGCAGTTCTTC.